A single sample gave rise to the 10 T cell receptor beta chains below, sequenced in a study of control samples from healthy donors and cancer patients. This table comes from immunoSEQ multiplex PCR, and its TCRdb copy is limited to in-frame clones, with some not included. Here the sample spans 110,000 or so clones, more than 70% being singletons. Sequences were obtained from blood. These receptors all come from a man between 50 and 59 years old in good health.

The chain employs TRBV11-2 and TRBJ1-4; no firm D call. The germline CDR1 and CDR2 sequences are SGHAT and FQNNGV. Trimming took off 5 bases at V and 7 bases at J, with 11 bases between the two ends. The CDR3 sequence is 13 residues long. CDR3 loop: CASSVALGEKLFF. The CDR3 nucleotides read TGTGCCAGCAGCGTGGCCCTAGGTGAAAAACTGTTTTTT.

The chain employs TRBV4-1 and TRBJ1-1, with a tentative D call TRBD1 (5 bases). Germline CDR1 reads MGHRA; CDR2 reads YSYEKL. Trimming cost V 4 bases and J 4 bases, with 19 bases left between them. CDR3 size: 16 residues. The CDR3 loop is CASSRTYEGLITEAFF. For the CDR3, the DNA is TGCGCCAGCAGCCGAACCTACGAGGGGCTGATCACTGAAGCTTTCTTT.

The gene calls are TRBV7-2 and TRBJ2-1; 7 nucleotides align to TRBD2. Trimming took 5 bases from V and 0 from J; bases not matched to a gene: 4. The CDR3 covers 15 residues. Germline values: CDR1 SGHTA, CDR2 FQGNSA. CDR3 nucleotides: TGTGCCAGCAGCCTCAGCGGGGACTCCTACAATGAGCAGTTCTTC. Amino acids: CASSLSGDSYNEQFF.

The V gene is TRBV5-6, the J gene TRBJ1-2; 10 bases map to TRBD1. Germline values: CDR1 SGHDT, CDR2 YYEEEE. Trimming took 4 bases from V and 1 from J; bases not matched to a gene: 4. The CDR3 covers 15 residues. The CDR3 is CASSAGTGVNYGYTF. The CDR3 DNA reads as TGTGCCAGCAGCGCCGGGACAGGGGTTAACTATGGCTACACCTTC.

The genes are TRBV4-1 and TRBJ1-4; unclear D gene. Trimming removed 0 bases at V and 8 bases at J, with 16 bases between. Germline V gene data show CDR1 as MGHRA and CDR2 as YSYEKL. The CDR3 is made up of 16 amino acids. The CDR3 region has the DNA TGCGCCAGCAGCCAAGATAGCGGGGTGGGGAGGGAAAAACTGTTTTTT. It specifies CASSQDSGVGREKLFF.

The V call is TRBV4-1, the J call TRBJ1-6; D is undetermined. V was shortened by 0 bases and J by 6 bases, with 0 bases between the two germline ends. CDR3 size: 12 residues. Germline loops: CDR1 MGHRA, CDR2 YSYEKL. The CDR3 is CASSQDNSPLHF. Written as DNA, the CDR3 is TGCGCCAGCAGCCAAGATAATTCACCCCTCCACTTT.

This chain links TRBV29-1 with TRBJ1-1; D remains ambiguous. Trimming pared 7 bases from V and 1 base from J, leaving 10 bases between. The CDR3 loop spans 12 amino acids. CDR1 is SQVTM and CDR2 is ANQGSEA in the germline V gene. The CDR3 sequence is CSAVWKNTEAFF. For the CDR3, the DNA is TGCAGCGCTGTCTGGAAGAACACTGAAGCTTTCTTT.

The rearrangement links TRBV24-1 to TRBJ2-1, with D perhaps TRBD2 (5 bases). The length of the CDR3 is 11 residues. CDR1 and CDR2 from the germline V gene are KGHDR and SFDVKD. V was trimmed by 9 bases and J by 10 bases, leaving 12 bases between them. The CDR3 DNA reads TGTGCCACCCAGGACTCCGCCGAGCAGTTCTTC. It encodes CATQDSAEQFF.

This clone was counted a few times. The V and J genes are TRBV6-2 or TRBV6-3 and TRBJ1-2, with TRBD1 identical over 7 bases. The CDR3 contains 15 residues. Losses at the gene ends were 0 bases for V and 7 bases for J; bases not matched to a gene: 8. Germline V gene sequence: CDR1 MNHEY, CDR2 SVGEGT. CDR3 nucleotide sequence: TGTGCCAGCAGTTACTCTTCTCGACGACAGGGTGGCTACACCTTC. Its translation is CASSYSSRRQGGYTF.

V and J are TRBV3-1 (or the pseudogene TRBV3-2) and TRBJ1-2; no definite D call. Trimming left V 0 bases short and J 4 bases short, with 9 bases between. Germline lookup yields CDR1 LGHDT and CDR2 YNNKEL (reference sequence). The CDR3 spans 14 residues. The chain's CDR3 is CASSQDGEAYGYTF. In DNA form, the CDR3 reads TGTGCCAGCAGCCAAGATGGAGAGGCCTATGGCTACACCTTC.